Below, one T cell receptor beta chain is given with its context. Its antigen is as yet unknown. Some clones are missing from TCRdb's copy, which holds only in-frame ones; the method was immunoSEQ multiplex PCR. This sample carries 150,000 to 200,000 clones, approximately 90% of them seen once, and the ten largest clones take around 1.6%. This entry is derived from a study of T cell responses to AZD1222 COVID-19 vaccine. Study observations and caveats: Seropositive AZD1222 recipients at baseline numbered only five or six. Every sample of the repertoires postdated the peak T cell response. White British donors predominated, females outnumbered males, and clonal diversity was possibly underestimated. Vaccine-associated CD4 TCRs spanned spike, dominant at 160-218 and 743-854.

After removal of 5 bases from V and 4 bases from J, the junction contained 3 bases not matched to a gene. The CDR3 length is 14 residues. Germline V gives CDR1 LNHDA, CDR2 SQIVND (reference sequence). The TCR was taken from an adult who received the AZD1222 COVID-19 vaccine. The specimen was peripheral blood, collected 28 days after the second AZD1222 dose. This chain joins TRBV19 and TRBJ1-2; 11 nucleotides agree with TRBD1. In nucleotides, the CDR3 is TGTGCCAGTAGTGCGGGGACAGGGGGCTATGGCTACACCTTC. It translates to CASSAGTGGYGYTF. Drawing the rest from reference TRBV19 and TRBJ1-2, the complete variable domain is DGGITQSPKYLFRKEGQNVTLSCEQNLNHDAMYWYRQDPGQGLRLIYYSQIVNDFQKGDIAEGYSVSREKKESFPLTVTSAQKNPTAFYLCASSAGTGGYGYTFGSGTRLTVV.